The present T cell receptor beta chain was sequenced within a study of regulatory T cells in long-lasting Graves disease. Points from the study as a whole: Persistent disease preferred TRBV28, TRBJ1-2 and TRBJ2-5; new disease, TRBV20-1 and TRBJ2-1. New patients shared over 900 public clonotypes, and persistent patients shared more, with 2,500 to 3,000.

CDR3 length equals 15 residues. In germline, CDR1 is DFQATT, CDR2 SNEGSKA (reference sequence). V lost 0 bases to trimming and J lost 2 bases, with 11 bases between them. In this sample, this clonotype turned up many times. Its antigen is not identified. With iRepertoire HTBI primers and Arm-PCR of CDR3 regions, TCR beta libraries were built. TCRdb fed the multiplex PCR reads into MiXCR, producing one record per CDR3 protein. The data hold hundreds of thousands of distinct CDR3 sequences, with roughly a sixth observed a single time. The sample's time point: newly diagnosed GD, antithyroid drugs for less than 3 months. Extracted PBMC RNA gave rise to the TCR library. This sample also appeared in a second study, on T cells in Graves' hyperthyroidism and ophthalmopathy.

The sample here was peripheral blood mononuclear cells (PBMCs), taken at new diagnosis, from a patient treated with antithyroid drugs. This receptor was taken from a woman aged 35-65 years with Graves disease. The V gene is TRBV20-1, the J gene TRBJ1-5; D gene ambiguous. In DNA form, the CDR3 reads TGCAGTGCTAGAGACTACCGAAGCGGCAATCAGCCCCAGCATTTT. Residues: CSARDYRSGNQPQHF.